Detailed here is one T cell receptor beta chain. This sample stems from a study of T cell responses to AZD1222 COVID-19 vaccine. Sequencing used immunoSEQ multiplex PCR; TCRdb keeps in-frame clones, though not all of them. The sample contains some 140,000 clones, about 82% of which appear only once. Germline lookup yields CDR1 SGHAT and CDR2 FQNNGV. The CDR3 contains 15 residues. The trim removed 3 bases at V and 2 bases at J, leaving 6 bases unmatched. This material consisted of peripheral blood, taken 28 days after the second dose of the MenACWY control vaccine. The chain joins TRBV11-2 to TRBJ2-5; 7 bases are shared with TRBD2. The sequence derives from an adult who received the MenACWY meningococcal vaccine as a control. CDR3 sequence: CASSFRDYLQETQYF. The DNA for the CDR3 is TGTGCCAGCAGCTTCCGGGACTACCTACAAGAGACCCAGTACTTC.